This passage covers 12 T cell receptor beta chains from one sample sequenced in a study of T cells in Graves' hyperthyroidism and ophthalmopathy. The TCR beta CDR3 regions underwent amplification using RNA transcripts as the source. HTBI primers were the set used in a first-round RT-PCR of the TCR CDR3. TCRdb fed the multiplex PCR reads into MiXCR, producing one record per CDR3 protein. This table holds more than 500,000 distinct CDR3 sequences, 46% found once. Specimen: peripheral blood or thyroid tissue (not recorded which). The source is an adult woman with Graves' disease, either hyperthyroidism or ophthalmopathy (not recorded which).

This clonotype was detected only once. CDR3 DNA: TGTGCCAGCAGGCAAGCCGGGACTAGGCGCACCGGGGAGCTGTTTTTT. The encoded protein is CASRQAGTRRTGELFF. The rearrangement joins TRBV11-1 to TRBJ2-2; 8 nucleotides align to TRBD2. The V segment lost 6 bases and the J segment 4 bases; nucleotides outside the gene matches: 10. There are 16 residues in the CDR3. The germline CDR1 and CDR2 sequences are SGHAT and FQDESV (reference sequence).

Concerning this clonotype itself: In this CDR3 the conserved last residue, phenylalanine or tryptophan, is missing, so a read error is likely. The limits of the CDR3 on the DNA are not certain, so only TCRdb's listed CDR3 is given. This chain joins TRBV10-2 and TRBJ2-7. The CDR3 is 8 residues long, ends included. Germline V CDR1 and CDR2: WSHSY, SAAADI. The CDR3 reads CASSESLS.

The rearrangement links TRBV29-1 to TRBJ2-7; 7 nucleotides align to TRBD1. V dropped 5 bases and J dropped 3; count of bases not matched to a gene: 4. Germline V gene lookup returns CDR1 SQVTM and CDR2 ANQGSEA. This CDR3 comprises 12 residues. The chain's CDR3 is CSVRDSNYEQYF. The CDR3 nucleotides are TGCAGCGTTCGGGACAGCAACTACGAGCAGTACTTC.

On this clonotype: Given the absence of the conserved phenylalanine or tryptophan at the CDR3 end, a read error is likely. The DNA is left out, because the CDR3 cannot be placed on it with certainty; the CDR3 is given as TCRdb lists it. The gene calls are TRBV5-1 and TRBJ2-6; the DNA was not compared with TRBD1, the D call given in the table. The germline V gene has CDR1 SGHRS and CDR2 YFSETQ. The CDR3 has 9 amino acids, counting both end residues. The CDR3 region is CASSLVPGQ.

Of note for this clonotype: Relative to the germline gene, one junction end is altered; a read error may explain this. The genes are TRBV20-1 and TRBJ1-2; D is unresolved. The CDR3 is made up of 15 amino acids. Germline V gives CDR1 DFQATT, CDR2 SNEGSKA (reference sequence). The CDR3 region has the DNA TGCAGTGCGACAAGGACGGGGTCTTCGAACTATGGCCACACCTTC. As protein: CSATRTGSSNYGHTF.

This chain connects TRBV5-8 to TRBJ1-1, with unresolved D. Germline CDR1 is SGHTS and CDR2 is YDEGEE. This CDR3 is 12 amino acids long. V dropped 0 bases and J dropped 11 bases, with 11 bases sitting between them. Here the CDR3 DNA reads TGTGCCAGCAGCTTGGACAACAAGGCTGCTTTCTTT. Its translation is CASSLDNKAAFF. Supplemented by reference TRBV5-8 and TRBJ1-1, the full variable domain reads EAGVTQSPTHLIKTRGQQATLRCSPISGHTSVYWYQQALGLGLQFLLWYDEGEERNRGNFPPRFSGRQFPNYSSELNVNALELEDSALYLCASSLDNKAAFFGQGTRLTVV.

V usage is TRBV7-6 and J usage is TRBJ1-3, with D unresolved. The CDR3 loop spans 16 amino acids. CDR1 and CDR2 (germline): SGHVS, FNYEAQ. Trimming took off 2 bases at V and 0 bases at J, with 11 bases between the two ends. The CDR3 DNA reads as TGTGCCAGCAGCTTATTCGGCCCCGTCTCTGGAAACACCATATATTTT. Its translation is CASSLFGPVSGNTIYF.

This clonotype was counted ten times or more. The genes are TRBV5-1 and TRBJ1-1, with D tentatively TRBD1 (6 bases). V was cut by 9 bases and J by 4 bases, with 19 bases left in between. Germline CDR1 SGHRS, CDR2 YFSETQ. The CDR3 runs 14 residues. The CDR3: CATSYGGEGTEAFF. The CDR3 DNA follows: TGCGCCACCTCGTATGGGGGCGAGGGCACTGAAGCTTTCTTT.

The gene calls are TRBV15 and TRBJ1-5; the D gene is possibly TRBD1 (5 bases). Trimming removed 5 bases at V and 4 bases at J, with 21 bases between. This CDR3 is 17 amino acids long. CDR1 and CDR2 from the germline V gene are LNHNV and YYDKDF (reference sequence). CDR3 sequence (DNA): TGTGCCACCAGCCAAGTGCCGTGGGGGTTCAGGAATCAGCCCCAGCATTTT. Its protein is CATSQVPWGFRNQPQHF.

The chain uses TRBV20-1 and TRBJ2-5; the D gene is possibly TRBD1 (6 bases). The CDR3 extends over 14 amino acids. Germline CDR1 and CDR2: DFQATT and SNEGSKA (reference sequence). Trimming took 6 bases from V and 2 from J, leaving 16 bases between them. The CDR3 DNA sequence: TGCAGTGCCATCGAACCCGGACAGCAAGAGACCCAGTACTTC. Its protein product is CSAIEPGQQETQYF.

This chain connects TRBV29-1 to TRBJ1-2, with D hard to call. The CDR3 is made up of 11 amino acids. V shed 5 bases and J shed 4 bases, with 8 bases lying between them. In germline, CDR1 is SQVTM, CDR2 ANQGSEA. The CDR3 DNA follows: TGCAGCGTTCGGGGTTCCTATGGCTACACCTTC. It specifies CSVRGSYGYTF.

Remarks on this clonotype: Germline is not matched at one junction end, which may reflect a read error. The gene calls are TRBV7-2 and TRBJ1-5, with a weak D call TRBD1 (5 bases). Looked up from germline, CDR1 is SGHTA and CDR2 is FQGNSA. This CDR3 is 15 amino acids long. CDR3 loop: CASSQPGSGNQPQHF. Here the CDR3 DNA reads TGCGCCAGCAGCCAACCAGGGTCGGGGAATCAGCCCCAGCATTTT.